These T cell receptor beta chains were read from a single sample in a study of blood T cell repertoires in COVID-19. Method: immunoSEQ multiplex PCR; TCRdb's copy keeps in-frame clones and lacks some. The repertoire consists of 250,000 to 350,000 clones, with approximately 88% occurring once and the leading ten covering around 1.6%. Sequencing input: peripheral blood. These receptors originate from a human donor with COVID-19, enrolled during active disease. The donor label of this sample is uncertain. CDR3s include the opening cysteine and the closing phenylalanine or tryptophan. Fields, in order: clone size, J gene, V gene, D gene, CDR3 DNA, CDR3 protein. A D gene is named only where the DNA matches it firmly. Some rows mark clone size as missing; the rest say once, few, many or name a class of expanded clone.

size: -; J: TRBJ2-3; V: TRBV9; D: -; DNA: TGTGCCAGCTCTCTGGTCTATCGGGGAGATACGCAGTATTTT; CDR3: CASSLVYRGDTQYF
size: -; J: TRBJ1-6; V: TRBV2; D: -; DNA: TGTGCCAGCAATATCGGGAATTCACCCCTCCACTTT; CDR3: CASNIGNSPLHF
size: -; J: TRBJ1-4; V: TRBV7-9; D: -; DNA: TGTGCCAGCAGCACCAGGAATGAAAAACTGTTTTTT; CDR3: CASSTRNEKLFF
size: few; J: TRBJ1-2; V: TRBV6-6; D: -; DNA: TGTGCCAGCGCGGGGCAGGCCTATGGCTACACCTTC; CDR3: CASAGQAYGYTF
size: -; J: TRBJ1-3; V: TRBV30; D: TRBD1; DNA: TGTGCCTCAGGACAGGGGGACTCTGGAAACACCATATATTTT; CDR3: CASGQGDSGNTIYF
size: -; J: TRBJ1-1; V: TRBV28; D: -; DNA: TGTGCCAGCAGTCAATCTAAGGGGGTCTCCACTGAAGCTTTCTTT; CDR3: CASSQSKGVSTEAFF
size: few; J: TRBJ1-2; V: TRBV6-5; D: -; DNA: TGTGCCAGCAGCCCCCGGGACACGGACTATGGCTACACCTTC; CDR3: CASSPRDTDYGYTF
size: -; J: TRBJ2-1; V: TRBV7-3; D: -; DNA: TGTGCCAGCAGCTTAATGTCGGGGAATGAGCAGTTCTTC; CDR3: CASSLMSGNEQFF
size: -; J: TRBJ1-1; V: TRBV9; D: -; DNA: TGTGCCAGCAGCGTTAGGGGTGGGGAAGGGGTCACTGAAGCTTTCTTT; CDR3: CASSVRGGEGVTEAFF
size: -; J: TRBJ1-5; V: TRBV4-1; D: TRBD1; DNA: TGCGCCAGCAGCCAAGAGGGGACAGCCAATCAGCCCCAGCATTTT; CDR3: CASSQEGTANQPQHF
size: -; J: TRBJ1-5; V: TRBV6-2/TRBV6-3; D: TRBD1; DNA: TGTGCCAGCAGTTCAGGGGGCGGCAGCAATCAGCCCCAGCATTTT; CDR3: CASSSGGGSNQPQHF
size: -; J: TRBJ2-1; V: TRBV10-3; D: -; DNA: TGTGCCATCAGTGATCGAAAGGGAGTCTCCAATGAGCAGTTCTTC; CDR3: CAISDRKGVSNEQFF
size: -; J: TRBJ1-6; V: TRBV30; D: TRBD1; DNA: TGTGCCTGCGGGACAGGGGCCGGAGCACCCCTCCACTTT; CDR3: CACGTGAGAPLHF
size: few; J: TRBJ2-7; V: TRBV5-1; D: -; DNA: TGCGCCAGCAGCTCTTCCTACGAGCAGTACTTC; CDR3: CASSSSYEQYF
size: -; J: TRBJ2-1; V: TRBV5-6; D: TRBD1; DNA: TGTGCCAGCAGCCCGGGGACAGGGTTCCAGTTCTTC; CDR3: CASSPGTGFQFF
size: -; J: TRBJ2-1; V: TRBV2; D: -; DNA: TGTGCCAGTGTCAGGGATCAGTACAATGAGCAGTTCTTC; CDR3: CASVRDQYNEQFF
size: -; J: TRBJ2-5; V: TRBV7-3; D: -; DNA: TGTGCCAGCAGCTTAACTGGGCCCCCCGAGACCCAGTACTTC; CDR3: CASSLTGPPETQYF
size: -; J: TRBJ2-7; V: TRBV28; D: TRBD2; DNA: TGTGCCAGCAGTTTAGGGGGAGGGTACGAGCAGTACTTC; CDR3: CASSLGGGYEQYF
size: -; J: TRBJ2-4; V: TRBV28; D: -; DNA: TGTGCCAGCAGTTTAATGAGTGGTCCCAAAAACATTCAGTACTTC; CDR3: CASSLMSGPKNIQYF
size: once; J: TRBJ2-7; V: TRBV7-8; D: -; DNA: TGTGCCAGCAGTCCTCGGTCGACTTACGAGCAGTACTTC; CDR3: CASSPRSTYEQYF
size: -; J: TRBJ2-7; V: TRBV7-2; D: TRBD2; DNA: TGTGCCAGCAGCTTAGATTCTAGCGGGAGCGTCTACGAGCAGTACTTC; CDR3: CASSLDSSGSVYEQYF
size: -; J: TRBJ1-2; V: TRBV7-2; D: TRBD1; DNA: TGTGCCAGCAGCCAGGGGGTTCGCGGTCTCCACTATGGCTACACCTTC; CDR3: CASSQGVRGLHYGYTF
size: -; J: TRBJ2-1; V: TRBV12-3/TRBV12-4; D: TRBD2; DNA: TGTGCCAGCAGTTTCGGGACTAGCTATGAGCAGTTCTTC; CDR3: CASSFGTSYEQFF
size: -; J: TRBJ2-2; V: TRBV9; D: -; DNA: TGTGCCAGCAGCGTTTTAGGGGGCACCGGGGAGCTGTTTTTT; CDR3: CASSVLGGTGELFF
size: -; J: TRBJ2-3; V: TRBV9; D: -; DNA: TGTGCCAGCAGCCCAGCGGTCCTGGGAGGCGCAGATACGCAGTATTTT; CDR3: CASSPAVLGGADTQYF
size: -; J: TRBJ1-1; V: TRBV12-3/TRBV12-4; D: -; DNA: TGTGCCAGCGGTCGGACAACGAACACTGAAGCTTTCTTT; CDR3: CASGRTTNTEAFF
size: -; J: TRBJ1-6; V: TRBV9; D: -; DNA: TGTGCCAGCAGCGCGACTATAGACGGACCAAATTCACCCCTCCACTTT; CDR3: CASSATIDGPNSPLHF
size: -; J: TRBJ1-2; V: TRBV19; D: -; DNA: TGTGCCAGTAGTATCGCTGTCGGAGGACTTTATGGCTACACCTTC; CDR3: CASSIAVGGLYGYTF
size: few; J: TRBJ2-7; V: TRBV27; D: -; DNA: TGTGCCAGCAGTTTCGACGGGAACTCCTACGAGCAGTACTTC; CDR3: CASSFDGNSYEQYF
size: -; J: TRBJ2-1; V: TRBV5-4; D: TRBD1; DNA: TGTGCCAGCAGCCAAGGGGTCTTCGGGACAGGGTGGAATGAGCAGTTCTTC; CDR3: CASSQGVFGTGWNEQFF
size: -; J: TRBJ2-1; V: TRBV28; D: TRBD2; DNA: TGTGCCAGCAGTTCCCCGGGACTAGCGGGAGGGCGAACCTACAATGAGCAGTTCTTC; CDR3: CASSSPGLAGGRTYNEQFF
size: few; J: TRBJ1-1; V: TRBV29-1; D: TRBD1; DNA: TGCAGCGTCGCCCGGGCCAGGGGGGTCACTGAAGCTTTCTTT; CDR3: CSVARARGVTEAFF
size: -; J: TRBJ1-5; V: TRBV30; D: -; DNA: TGTGCCTGGAGTGCAGGGGAAAGGGCCCAGCATTTT; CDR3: CAWSAGERAQHF
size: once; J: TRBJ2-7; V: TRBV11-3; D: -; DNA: TGTGCCAGCAGCCTGAGAACAGGGAGTAACGAGCAGTACTTC; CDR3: CASSLRTGSNEQYF
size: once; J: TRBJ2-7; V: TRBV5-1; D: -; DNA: TGCGCCAGCAGCTTCCAGGGGTCCTACGAGCAGTACTTC; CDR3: CASSFQGSYEQYF
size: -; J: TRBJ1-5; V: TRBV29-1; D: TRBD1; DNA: TGCAGCGTCGCCACAGGGGGGGATCAGCCCCAGCATTTT; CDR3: CSVATGGDQPQHF
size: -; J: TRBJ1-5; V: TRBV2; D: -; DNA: TGTGCCAGCAGAGGCGGGGTCAATCAGCCCCAGCATTTT; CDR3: CASRGGVNQPQHF
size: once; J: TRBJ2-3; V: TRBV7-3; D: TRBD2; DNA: TGTGCCAGCAGTCGGGCGGGAGGGGCAAGCACAGATACGCAGTATTTT; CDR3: CASSRAGGASTDTQYF
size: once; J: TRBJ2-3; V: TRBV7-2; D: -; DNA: TGTGCCAGCAGCTTAGCGGCTAGGTGGAGCACAGATACGCAGTATTTT; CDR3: CASSLAARWSTDTQYF
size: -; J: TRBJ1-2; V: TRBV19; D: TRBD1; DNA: TGTGCCAGTACGGACAGGAGGTTAAACTATGGCTACACCTTC; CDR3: CASTDRRLNYGYTF
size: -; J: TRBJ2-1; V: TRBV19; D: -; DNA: TGTGCCAGTAGCTACCGGTCCAGGGAAACGGGCAATGAGCAGTTCTTC; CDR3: CASSYRSRETGNEQFF
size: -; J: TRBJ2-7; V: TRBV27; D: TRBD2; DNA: TGTGCCAGCAGTTCCATATCTAGGACTAGCGGGCCCTACGAGCAGTACTTC; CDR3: CASSSISRTSGPYEQYF
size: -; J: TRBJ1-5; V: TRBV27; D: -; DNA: TGTGCCAGCAGTCCCAGACAGCGCAATCAGCCCCAGCATTTT; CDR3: CASSPRQRNQPQHF
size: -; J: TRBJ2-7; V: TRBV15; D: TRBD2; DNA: TGTGCCACCTCCGCTAACGGGGAGGGTATACGAGAGCAGTACTTC; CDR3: CATSANGEGIREQYF
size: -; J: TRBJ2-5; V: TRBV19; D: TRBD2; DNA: TGTGCCAGTAGTATGGGTCCTCCTAGCGGGAGGGCCGGGGGTCGCGGCCTTCAAGAGACCCAGTACTTC; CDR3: CASSMGPPSGRAGGRGLQETQYF
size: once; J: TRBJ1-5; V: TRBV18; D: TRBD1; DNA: TGTGCCAGCTCACCGATCGGGACAGGGGATCAGCCCCAGCATTTT; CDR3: CASSPIGTGDQPQHF
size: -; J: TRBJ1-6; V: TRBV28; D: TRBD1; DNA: TGTGCCAGCAGTTCCTTCTTCCGGGACAGGGGCTTGGCTTCACCCCTCCACTTT; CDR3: CASSSFFRDRGLASPLHF
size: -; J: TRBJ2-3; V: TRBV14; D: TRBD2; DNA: TGTGCCAGCAGCCAAGATTTCGGGACTAGCGGAGATACGCAGTATTTT; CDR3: CASSQDFGTSGDTQYF
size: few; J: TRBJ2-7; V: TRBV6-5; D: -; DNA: TGTGCCAGCAGCAACACTTGGGACTCCTCCTACGAGCAGTACTTC; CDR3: CASSNTWDSSYEQYF
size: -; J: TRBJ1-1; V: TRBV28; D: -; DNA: TGTGCCAGCAGTTCGCCTAGCGGGAACACTGAAGCTTTCTTT; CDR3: CASSSPSGNTEAFF
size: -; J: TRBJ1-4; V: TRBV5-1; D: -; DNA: TGCGCCAGCAGCCTATTCGGGAGTAATGAAAAACTGTTTTTT; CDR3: CASSLFGSNEKLFF
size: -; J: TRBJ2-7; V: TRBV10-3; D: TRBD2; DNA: TGTGCCATCAGTGAGTCAGGGCTAGCGGGAGTGTACGAGCAGTACTTC; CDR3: CAISESGLAGVYEQYF
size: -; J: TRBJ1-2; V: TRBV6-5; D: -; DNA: TGTGCCAGCAGAGATAAGGCAGGGGAATATGGCTACACCTTC; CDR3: CASRDKAGEYGYTF
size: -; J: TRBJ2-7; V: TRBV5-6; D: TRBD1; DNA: TGTGCCAGCAGCTTGGTTTACAGGGGAAGAGAGGAGCAGTACTTC; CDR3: CASSLVYRGREEQYF
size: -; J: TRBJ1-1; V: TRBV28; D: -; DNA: TGTGCCAGCAGTTTCTTTTTTGAAGCTTTCTTT; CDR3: CASSFFFEAFF